The T cell receptor (beta chain) described here comes from a study of CD8+CD57+ T cells in acquired aplastic anemia. Genomic DNA, the template, was used for profiling of the TCR beta VDJ and CDR3. Each CDR3 protein gets one entry after TCRdb re-called the reads with MiXCR. The data contain approximately 100,000 distinct CDR3 sequences, about 66% of them singletons. Study results and limitations: Found in both controls and patients were about 30 CD8+ CDR3 sequences.

Patients chosen for sequencing had CD8+CD57+ cells that had expanded, as shown by flow cytometry. The patients all had a severe acquired aplastic anemia diagnosis. On this clonotype itself: Antigen specificity is unknown.

J was trimmed by 4 bases and V by 7 bases; bases with no gene match: 5. The CDR3 length is 14 residues. Germline lookup yields CDR1 LNHDA and CDR2 SQIVND (reference sequence). The receptor's source is a human donor with aplastic anemia. The sample consisted of sorted CD4+, CD8+, or CD8+CD57+ T cells (not recorded which) from PBMCs. The V gene is TRBV19, the J gene TRBJ2-3; the match to TRBD1 covers 10 bases. CDR3 coding DNA: TGTGCCAGTAACGACAGGGGGCGCCCAGATACGCAGTATTTT. Amino acid sequence: CASNDRGRPDTQYF.